A single sample is the source of the 19 T cell receptor beta chains below, sequenced in a study of shared clonotypes between healthy human individuals. Naive-designated CD8 cells lacked CD45RO, were positively enriched for CCR7, and omitted terminally differentiated effector memory CD45RA+ cells. Produced via immunoSEQ multiplex PCR; TCRdb's table is partial and in-frame only. The table includes about 580,000 clones, about 98% detected once. Sample: naive CD8+ T cells sorted from blood. These receptors were taken from a man aged 25-40 years in good health.

This clone was seen only once. The chain recombines TRBV11-2 with TRBJ2-7; TRBD2 matches 9 bases. This CDR3 has 15 amino acids. Germline CDR1 reads SGHAT; CDR2 reads FQNNGV. V lost 1 base, J lost 2 bases, and 3 bases stayed unmatched. CDR3 sequence (DNA): TGTGCCAGCAGCTTAGGGGGACTAGCAACCTACGAGCAGTACTTC. Protein product: CASSLGGLATYEQYF.

Details on this clone: The sample contains more than one DNA sequence encoding this CDR3. The chain links TRBV27 to TRBJ1-5; the D gene is possibly TRBD1 (6 bases). Germline CDR1 is MNHEY and CDR2 is SMNVEV (reference sequence). V lost 2 bases and J 6 bases, leaving 8 bases between the germline ends. The CDR3 sequence is 13 residues long. As DNA, the CDR3 is TGTGCCAGCAGTTTAGGGGGGCGTCAGCCCCAGCATTTT. It yields the protein CASSLGGRQPQHF.

The chain has TRBV9 and TRBJ1-2; D is unresolved. V lost 3 bases and J 8 bases, leaving 17 bases between the germline ends. The CDR3 is 14 residues long. Germline CDR1 is SGDLS and CDR2 is YYNGEE. In nucleotides, the CDR3 is TGTGCCAGCAGCGATTCTTATAGGACGCAAGGCTACACCTTC. This gives the protein CASSDSYRTQGYTF.

The V gene is TRBV10-2, the J gene TRBJ2-7, with 12 bases that match TRBD2. The CDR3 runs 16 residues. Germline V gives CDR1 WSHSY, CDR2 SAAADI. The V gene end was trimmed by 3 bases and the J gene end by 3 bases; junction bases not matched to a gene: 6. Here the CDR3 reads CASSDPLAGGIYEQYF. In nucleotides, the CDR3 is TGCGCCAGCAGTGACCCGCTAGCGGGAGGGATCTACGAGCAGTACTTC.

The V call is TRBV4-1, the J call TRBJ2-7; 11 bases agree with TRBD1. The germline V gene encodes CDR1 MGHRA and CDR2 YSYEKL. V was clipped by 4 bases and J by 3 bases; unmatched bases: 2. The CDR3 has 14 amino acids. The CDR3 loop is CASSPGTGGYEQYF. The CDR3 DNA is TGCGCCAGCAGCCCCGGGACAGGGGGCTACGAGCAGTACTTC.

This clone was observed once. The chain combines TRBV27 with TRBJ1-5, with D possibly TRBD1 on 5 matching bases. CDR1 and CDR2 from the germline V gene are MNHEY and SMNVEV (reference sequence). The CDR3 extends over 17 amino acids. V was pared by 4 bases and J by 2 bases, with 18 bases between. CDR3 amino acids: CASSSVEELGGNQPQHF. CDR3 bases: TGTGCCAGCAGTTCAGTTGAAGAGCTGGGGGGCAATCAGCCCCAGCATTTT.

This clone showed up just once. The chain employs TRBV5-4 and TRBJ2-5; D gene ambiguous. Germline V gives CDR1 SGHNT, CDR2 YYREEE (reference sequence). There are 13 residues in the CDR3. Trimming removed 0 bases from V and 2 bases from J, with 5 bases in between. The CDR3 DNA reads TGTGCCAGCAGCTTGGACGGACAAGAGACCCAGTACTTC. Residues: CASSLDGQETQYF.

The genes are TRBV7-2 and TRBJ1-1; D is ambiguous. CDR1 is SGHTA, CDR2 FQGNSA, per germline. The ends were cut back, 6 bases at V and 4 bases at J, with 15 bases in the middle. The CDR3 has 14 amino acids. The CDR3 coding sequence is TGTGCCAGCAGATCACTCGACACGGGCACTGAAGCTTTCTTT. It is translated as CASRSLDTGTEAFF.

The chain uses TRBV7-9 and TRBJ1-4; tentative D call: TRBD1 (5 bases). Germline V gives CDR1 SEHNR, CDR2 FQNEAQ (reference sequence). V lost 7 bases and J 7 bases, leaving 10 bases between the germline ends. The CDR3 loop spans 12 amino acids. CDR3: CASNGTAEKLFF. The CDR3 DNA is TGTGCCAGCAACGGGACGGCTGAAAAACTGTTTTTT.

The gene calls are TRBV7-9 and TRBJ2-3; TRBD2 matches 14 bases. V gave up 5 bases and J gave up 8 bases; unmatched junction bases: 3. This CDR3 contains 14 residues. Germline loops: CDR1 SEHNR, CDR2 FQNEAQ (reference sequence). In DNA form, the CDR3 reads TGTGCCAGCAGCACGGGACTAGCGGGAGCTACGCAGTATTTT. Translation gives CASSTGLAGATQYF.

The chain links TRBV7-9 to TRBJ2-7; D possibly corresponds to TRBD2 (6 bases). Trimming cost V 3 bases and J 1 base, with 22 bases left between them. The germline gives CDR1 SEHNR, CDR2 FQNEAQ (reference sequence). CDR3 length equals 18 residues. This chain's CDR3 is CASSFWAAGRRGSYEQYF. CDR3 coding DNA: TGTGCCAGCAGCTTTTGGGCCGCGGGACGGCGAGGATCCTACGAGCAGTACTTC.

The rearrangement links TRBV9 to TRBJ2-7; either TRBD1 or TRBD2 may supply D (5 bases each). V was pared by 3 bases and J by 7 bases, with 8 bases between. Germline CDR1 is SGDLS and CDR2 is YYNGEE. The CDR3 has 11 residues. The CDR3 spells CASSAGTEQYF. CDR3 nucleotide sequence: TGTGCCAGCAGCGCTGGGACGGAGCAGTACTTC.

V gene TRBV6-1 combines with J gene TRBJ2-1; 7 bases are a match to TRBD1. The CDR3 has 14 amino acids. V lost 7 bases, J lost 3 bases, and 6 bases stayed unmatched. Germline values: CDR1 MNHNS, CDR2 SASEGT. This CDR3 reads CASIRDSYYNEQFF. The CDR3 bases are TGTGCCAGCATCCGGGACAGCTACTACAATGAGCAGTTCTTC.

The V call is TRBV7-9, the J call TRBJ2-1, with 14 bases matching TRBD2. This CDR3 has 14 amino acids. The V gene end was trimmed by 5 bases and the J gene end by 9 bases; junction bases not matched to a gene: 3. The germline gives CDR1 SEHNR, CDR2 FQNEAQ (reference sequence). In nucleotides, the CDR3 is TGTGCCAGCAGCCCCGGACTAGCGGGAGGTGAGCAGTTCTTC. Encoded protein: CASSPGLAGGEQFF.

The chain uses TRBV7-9 and TRBJ2-7; no clear D. Trimming left V 0 bases short and J 3 bases short, with 6 bases between. CDR1 and CDR2 (germline): SEHNR, FQNEAQ (reference sequence). CDR3 length: 13 amino acids. The CDR3: CASSLATNYEQYF. In nucleotides, the CDR3 is TGTGCCAGCAGCTTAGCTACCAACTACGAGCAGTACTTC.

V gene TRBV6-1 combines with J gene TRBJ2-7; D unclear. This CDR3 region has 13 residues. V was trimmed by 8 bases and J by 0 bases, leaving 11 bases between them. CDR1 is MNHNS and CDR2 is SASEGT in the germline V gene. The CDR3 protein is CASAGPSSYEQYF. CDR3 DNA: TGTGCCAGCGCCGGGCCGAGCTCCTACGAGCAGTACTTC.

As regards this clone: Other DNA sequences in the sample encode the same CDR3. V is TRBV9 and J is TRBJ2-7; D not resolved. The CDR3 extends over 14 amino acids. V was clipped by 0 bases and J by 1 base, with 8 bases between them. Germline V gene lookup returns CDR1 SGDLS and CDR2 YYNGEE. The CDR3 DNA sequence: TGTGCCAGCAGCGTAGCAAGGGATTCCTACGAGCAGTACTTC. This encodes CASSVARDSYEQYF.

This sequence joins TRBV18 and TRBJ2-5; D unresolved. CDR1 KGHSH and CDR2 LQKENI come from the germline V gene. The CDR3 sequence is 15 residues long. The V end lost 3 bases, the J end lost 5 bases, and 16 bases lay between the germline ends. This chain's CDR3 is CASSPSPAPIETQYF. The CDR3 bases are TGTGCCAGCTCACCTTCTCCCGCCCCGATTGAGACCCAGTACTTC. Supplemented by reference TRBV18 and TRBJ2-5, the full variable domain reads NAGVMQNPRHLVRRRGQEARLRCSPMKGHSHVYWYRQLPEEGLKFMVYLQKENIIDESGMPKERFSAEFPKEGPSILRIQQVVRGDSAAYFCASSPSPAPIETQYFGPGTRLLVL.

In nucleotides, the CDR3 is TGTGCCAGCCAACAGGGTAGTAATAATAAGTACTTC. It translates to CASQQGSNNKYF. The V and J genes are TRBV7-9 and TRBJ2-7, with a tentative D call TRBD1 (6 bases). The ends were cut back, 8 bases at V and 11 bases at J, with 19 bases in the middle. CDR3 length: 12 amino acids. From germline, CDR1 is SEHNR and CDR2 FQNEAQ (reference sequence).